This TCR beta chain came from a study of shared clonotypes between healthy human individuals. Overall study: Plates per donor: three CD4 naive, three CD4 memory, two CD8 naive, one CD8 memory. Whole-study results and caveats: Generation of non-shared clonotypes was less probable than generation of clonotypes shared by all four donors.

Concerning this clone itself: No antigen is known for it.

The data were produced by immunoSEQ multiplex PCR, yet TCRdb's version contains in-frame clones alone and is incomplete. The data contain over 2 million clones, 85% to 95% of them singletons. CDR1 is SGHDT and CDR2 is YYEEEE in the germline V gene. This CDR3 spans 14 amino acids. The V gene lost 4 bases and the J gene lost 4 bases, with 12 bases spanning the gap. The naive CD8 population came from CD45RO-negative cells selected for CCR7, without terminally differentiated effector memory CD45RA+ cells. The receptor was derived from a man younger than 35 in good health. V gene TRBV5-6 combines with J gene TRBJ1-5, with a tentative D call TRBD1 (5 bases). The sample consisted of naive CD8+ T cells sorted from blood. The CDR3 here is CASSRGPNNQPQHF. In DNA, the CDR3 is TGTGCCAGCAGCCGGGGACCGAATAATCAGCCCCAGCATTTT.